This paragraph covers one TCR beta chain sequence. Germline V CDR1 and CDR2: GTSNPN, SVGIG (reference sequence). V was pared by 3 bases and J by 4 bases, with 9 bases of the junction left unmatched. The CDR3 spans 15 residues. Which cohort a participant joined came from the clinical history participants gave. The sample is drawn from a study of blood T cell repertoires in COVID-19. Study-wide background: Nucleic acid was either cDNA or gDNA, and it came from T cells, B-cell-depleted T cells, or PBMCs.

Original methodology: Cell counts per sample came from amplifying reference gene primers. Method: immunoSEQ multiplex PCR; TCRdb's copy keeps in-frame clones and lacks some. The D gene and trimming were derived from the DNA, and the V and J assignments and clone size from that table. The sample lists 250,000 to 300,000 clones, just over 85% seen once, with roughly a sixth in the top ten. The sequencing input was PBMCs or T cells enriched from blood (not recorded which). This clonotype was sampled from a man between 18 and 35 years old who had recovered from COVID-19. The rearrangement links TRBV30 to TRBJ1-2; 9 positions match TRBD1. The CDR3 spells CAWSQYRGPRYGYTF. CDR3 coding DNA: TGTGCCTGGAGCCAATACAGGGGGCCACGCTATGGCTACACCTTC.